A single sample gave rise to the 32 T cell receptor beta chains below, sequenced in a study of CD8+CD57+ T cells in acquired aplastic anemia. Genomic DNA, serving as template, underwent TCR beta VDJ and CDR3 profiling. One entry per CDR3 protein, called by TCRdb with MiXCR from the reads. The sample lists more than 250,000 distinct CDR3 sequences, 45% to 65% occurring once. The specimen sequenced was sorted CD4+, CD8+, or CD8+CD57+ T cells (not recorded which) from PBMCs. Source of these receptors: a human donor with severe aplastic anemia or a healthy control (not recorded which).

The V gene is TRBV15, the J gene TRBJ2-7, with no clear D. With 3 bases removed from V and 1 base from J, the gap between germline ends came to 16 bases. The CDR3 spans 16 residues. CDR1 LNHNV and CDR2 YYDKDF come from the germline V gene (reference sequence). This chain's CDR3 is CATSSPEPTPSYEQYF. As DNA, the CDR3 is TGTGCCACCAGCAGCCCGGAACCCACCCCTTCCTACGAGCAGTACTTC.

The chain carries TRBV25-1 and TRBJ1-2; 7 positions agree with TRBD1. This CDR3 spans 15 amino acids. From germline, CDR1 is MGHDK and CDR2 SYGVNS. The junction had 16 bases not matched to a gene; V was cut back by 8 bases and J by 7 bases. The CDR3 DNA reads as TGTGCCAGCGTATCTAGAACAGGGGACACAGGTGGCTACACCTTC. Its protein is CASVSRTGDTGGYTF.

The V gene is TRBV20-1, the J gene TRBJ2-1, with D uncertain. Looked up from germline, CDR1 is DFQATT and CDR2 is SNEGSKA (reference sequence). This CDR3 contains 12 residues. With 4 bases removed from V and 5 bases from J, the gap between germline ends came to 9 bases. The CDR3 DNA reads TGCAGTGCTAAAACGGTGAACAATGAGCAGTTCTTC. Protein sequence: CSAKTVNNEQFF.

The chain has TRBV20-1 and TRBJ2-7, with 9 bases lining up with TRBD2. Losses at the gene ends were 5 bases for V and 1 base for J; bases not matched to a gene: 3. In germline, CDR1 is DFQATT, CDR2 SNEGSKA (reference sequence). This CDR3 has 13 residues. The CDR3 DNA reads TGCAGTGCTTCTAGCGGGGCTTCCTACGAGCAGTACTTC. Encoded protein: CSASSGASYEQYF.

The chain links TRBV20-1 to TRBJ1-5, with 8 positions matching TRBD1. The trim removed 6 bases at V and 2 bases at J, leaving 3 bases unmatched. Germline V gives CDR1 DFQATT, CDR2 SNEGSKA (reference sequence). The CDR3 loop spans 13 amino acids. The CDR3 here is CSAMDRGNQPQHF. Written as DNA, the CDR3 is TGCAGTGCCATGGACAGGGGCAATCAGCCCCAGCATTTT.

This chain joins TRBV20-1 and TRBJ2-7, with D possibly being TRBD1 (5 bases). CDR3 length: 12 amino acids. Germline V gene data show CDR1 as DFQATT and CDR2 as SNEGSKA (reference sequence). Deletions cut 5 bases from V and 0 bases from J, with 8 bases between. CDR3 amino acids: CSAGARSYEQYF. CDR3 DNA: TGCAGTGCTGGGGCTCGCTCCTACGAGCAGTACTTC.

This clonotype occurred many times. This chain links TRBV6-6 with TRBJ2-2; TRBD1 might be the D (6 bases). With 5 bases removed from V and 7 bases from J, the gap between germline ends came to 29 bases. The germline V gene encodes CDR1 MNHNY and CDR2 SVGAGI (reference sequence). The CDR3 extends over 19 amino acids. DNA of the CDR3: TGTGCCAGCAGTATTCCCCCCGGGACAAGGCCCAAAGTTGACGGGGAGCTGTTTTTT. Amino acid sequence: CASSIPPGTRPKVDGELFF.

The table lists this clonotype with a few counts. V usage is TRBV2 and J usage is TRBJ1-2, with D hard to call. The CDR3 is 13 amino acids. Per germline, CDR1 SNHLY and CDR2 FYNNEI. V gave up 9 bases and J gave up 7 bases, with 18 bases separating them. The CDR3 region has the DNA TGTGCCAGTATAGGTAATAGCAAGGTTGGCTACACCTTC. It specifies CASIGNSKVGYTF.

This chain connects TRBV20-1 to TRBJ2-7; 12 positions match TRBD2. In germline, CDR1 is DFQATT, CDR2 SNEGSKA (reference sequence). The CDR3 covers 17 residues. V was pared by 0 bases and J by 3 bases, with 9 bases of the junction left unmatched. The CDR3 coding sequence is TGCAGTGCTAGAGATCGAGACGGACTAGCGGGAATCTACGAGCAGTACTTC. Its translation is CSARDRDGLAGIYEQYF.

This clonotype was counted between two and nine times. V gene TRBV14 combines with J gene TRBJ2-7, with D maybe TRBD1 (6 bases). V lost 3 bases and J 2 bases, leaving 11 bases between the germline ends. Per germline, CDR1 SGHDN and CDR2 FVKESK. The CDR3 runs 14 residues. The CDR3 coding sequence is TGTGCCAGCAGCCAGGGACACCGTCCCTACGAGCAGTACTTC. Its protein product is CASSQGHRPYEQYF.

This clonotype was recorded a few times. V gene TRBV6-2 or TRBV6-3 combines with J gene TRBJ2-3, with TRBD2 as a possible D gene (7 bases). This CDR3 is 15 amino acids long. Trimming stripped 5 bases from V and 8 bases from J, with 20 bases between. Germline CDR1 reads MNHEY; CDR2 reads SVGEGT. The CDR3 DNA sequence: TGTGCCAGCAGTATCAAGGAGGGGGGGGCCGGTACGCAGTATTTT. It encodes CASSIKEGGAGTQYF.

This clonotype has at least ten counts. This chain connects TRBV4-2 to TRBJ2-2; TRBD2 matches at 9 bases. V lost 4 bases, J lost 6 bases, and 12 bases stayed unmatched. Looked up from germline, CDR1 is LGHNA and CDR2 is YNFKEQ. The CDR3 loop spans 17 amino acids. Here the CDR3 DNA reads TGTGCCAGCAGCCTCACTCCGGGACTAGCCTGGTCCGGGGAGCTGTTTTTT. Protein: CASSLTPGLAWSGELFF.

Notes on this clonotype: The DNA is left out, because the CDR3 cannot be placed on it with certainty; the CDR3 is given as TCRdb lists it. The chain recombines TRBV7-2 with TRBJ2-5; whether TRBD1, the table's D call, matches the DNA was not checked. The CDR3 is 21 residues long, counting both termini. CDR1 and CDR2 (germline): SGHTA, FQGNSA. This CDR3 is CASSIPDRDYGYTFGSGTQYF.

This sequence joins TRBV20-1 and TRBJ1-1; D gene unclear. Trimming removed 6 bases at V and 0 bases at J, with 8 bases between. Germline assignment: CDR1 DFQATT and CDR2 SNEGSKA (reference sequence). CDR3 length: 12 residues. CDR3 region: CSAIDMNTEAFF. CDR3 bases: TGCAGTGCGATAGACATGAACACTGAAGCTTTCTTT.

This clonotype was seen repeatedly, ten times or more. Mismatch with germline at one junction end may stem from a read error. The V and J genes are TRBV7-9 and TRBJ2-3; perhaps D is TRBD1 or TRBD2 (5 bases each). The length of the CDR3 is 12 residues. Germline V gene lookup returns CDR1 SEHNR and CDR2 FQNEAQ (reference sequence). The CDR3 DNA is TGTGCCAGCAGTACCCCGTACGGGACCTTAGGATTT. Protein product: CASSTPYGTLGF.

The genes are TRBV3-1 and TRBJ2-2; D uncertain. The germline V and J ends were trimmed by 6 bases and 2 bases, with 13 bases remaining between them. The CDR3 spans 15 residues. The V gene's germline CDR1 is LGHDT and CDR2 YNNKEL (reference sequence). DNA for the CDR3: TGTGCCAGCAGGCGTTCCCCAGACAACACCGGGGAGCTGTTTTTT. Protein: CASRRSPDNTGELFF.

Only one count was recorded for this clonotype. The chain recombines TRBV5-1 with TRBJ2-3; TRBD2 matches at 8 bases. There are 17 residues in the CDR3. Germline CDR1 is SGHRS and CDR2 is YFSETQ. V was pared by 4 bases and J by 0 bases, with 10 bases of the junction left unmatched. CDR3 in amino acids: CASSRFGIAGSTDTQYF. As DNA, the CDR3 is TGCGCCAGCAGCCGCTTCGGGATAGCGGGGAGCACAGATACGCAGTATTTT. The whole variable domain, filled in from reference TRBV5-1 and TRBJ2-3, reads KAGVTQTPRYLIKTRGQQVTLSCSPISGHRSVSWYQQTPGQGLQFLFEYFSETQRNKGNFPGRFSGRQFSNSRSEMNVSTLELGDSALYLCASSRFGIAGSTDTQYFGPGTRLTVL.

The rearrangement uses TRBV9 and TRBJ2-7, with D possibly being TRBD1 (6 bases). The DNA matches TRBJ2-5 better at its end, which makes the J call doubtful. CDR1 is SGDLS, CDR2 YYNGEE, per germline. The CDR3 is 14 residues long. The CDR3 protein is CASSETGYQETQYF. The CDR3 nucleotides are TGTGCCAGCAGCGAAACAGGGTACCAAGAGACCCAGTACTTC.

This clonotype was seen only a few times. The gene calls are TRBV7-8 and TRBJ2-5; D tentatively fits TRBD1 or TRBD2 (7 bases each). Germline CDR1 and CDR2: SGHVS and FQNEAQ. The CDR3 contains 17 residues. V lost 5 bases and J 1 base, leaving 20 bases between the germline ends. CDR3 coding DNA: TGTGCCAGCAGCCAAGGGGGGGCAGGGGGGGTCCAAGAGACCCAGTACTTC. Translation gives CASSQGGAGGVQETQYF.

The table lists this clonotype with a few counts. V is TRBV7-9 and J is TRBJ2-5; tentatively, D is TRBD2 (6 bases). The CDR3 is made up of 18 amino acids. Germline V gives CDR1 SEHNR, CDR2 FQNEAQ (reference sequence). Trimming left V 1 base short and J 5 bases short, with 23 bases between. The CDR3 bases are TGTGCCAGCAGCTTAGGGGGTAGCGGAACCCTGGGGCAGGAGACCCAGTACTTC. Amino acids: CASSLGGSGTLGQETQYF.

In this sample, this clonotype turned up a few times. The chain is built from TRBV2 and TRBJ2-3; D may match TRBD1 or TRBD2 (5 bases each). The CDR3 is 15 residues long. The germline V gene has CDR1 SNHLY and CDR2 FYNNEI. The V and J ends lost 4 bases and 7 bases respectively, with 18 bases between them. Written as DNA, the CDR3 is TGTGCCAGCAGTGCCGGGACCTTACAAACTTATACGCAGTATTTT. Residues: CASSAGTLQTYTQYF. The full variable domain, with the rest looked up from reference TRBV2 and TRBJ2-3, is EPEVTQTPSHQVTQMGQEVILRCVPISNHLYFYWYRQILGQKVEFLVSFYNNEISEKSEIFDDQFSVERPDGSNFTLKIRSTKLEDSAMYFCASSAGTLQTYTQYFGPGTRLTVL.

CDR3 sequence reads: CATSGGTGQLFF. In DNA form, the CDR3 reads TGTGCCACCAGTGGCGGGACAGGGCAGCTGTTTTTT. The chain couples TRBV24-1 to TRBJ2-2, with 9 bases fitting TRBD1. J lost 12 bases, V lost 5 bases, and 3 bases had no gene match. This CDR3 has 12 residues. Germline V CDR1 and CDR2: KGHDR, SFDVKD.

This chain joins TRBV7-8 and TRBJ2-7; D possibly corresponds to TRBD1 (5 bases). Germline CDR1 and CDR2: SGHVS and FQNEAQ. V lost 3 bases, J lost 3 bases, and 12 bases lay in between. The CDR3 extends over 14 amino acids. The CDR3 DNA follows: TGTGCCAGCAGCTTGGGGCAGCTTCTCTACGAGCAGTACTTC. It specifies CASSLGQLLYEQYF.

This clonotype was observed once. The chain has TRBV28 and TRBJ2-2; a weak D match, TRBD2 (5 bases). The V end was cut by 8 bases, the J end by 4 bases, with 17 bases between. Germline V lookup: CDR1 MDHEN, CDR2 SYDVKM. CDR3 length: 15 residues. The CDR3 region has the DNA TGTGCCAGCTCACGGGCCGTACGGGGCACCGGGGAGCTGTTTTTT. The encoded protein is CASSRAVRGTGELFF.

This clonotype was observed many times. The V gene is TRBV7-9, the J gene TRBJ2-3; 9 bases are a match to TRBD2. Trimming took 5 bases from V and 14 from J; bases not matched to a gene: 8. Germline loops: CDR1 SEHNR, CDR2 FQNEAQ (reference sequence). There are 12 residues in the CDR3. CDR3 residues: CASSAYSGGRYF. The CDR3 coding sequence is TGTGCCAGCAGCGCCTATAGCGGGGGCCGGTATTTT.

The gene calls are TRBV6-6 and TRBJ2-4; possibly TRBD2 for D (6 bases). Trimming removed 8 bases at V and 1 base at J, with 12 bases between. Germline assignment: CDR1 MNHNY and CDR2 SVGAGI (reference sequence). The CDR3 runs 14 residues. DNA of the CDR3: TGTGCCAGCCGGGGGATTAGTGCCAAAAACATTCAGTACTTC. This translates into CASRGISAKNIQYF.

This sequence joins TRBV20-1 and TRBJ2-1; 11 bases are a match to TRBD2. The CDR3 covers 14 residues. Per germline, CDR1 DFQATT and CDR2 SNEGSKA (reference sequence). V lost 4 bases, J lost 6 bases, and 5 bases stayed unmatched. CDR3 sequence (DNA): TGCAGTGCTATCGGGACTAGCGGATGCAATGAGCAGTTCTTC. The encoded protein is CSAIGTSGCNEQFF.

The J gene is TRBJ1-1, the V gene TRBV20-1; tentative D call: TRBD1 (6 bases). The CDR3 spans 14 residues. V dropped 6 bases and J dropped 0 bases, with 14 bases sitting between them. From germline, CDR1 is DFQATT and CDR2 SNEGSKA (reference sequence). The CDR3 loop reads CSASRGSMNTEAFF. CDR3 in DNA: TGCAGTGCCTCCAGGGGCTCTATGAACACTGAAGCTTTCTTT.

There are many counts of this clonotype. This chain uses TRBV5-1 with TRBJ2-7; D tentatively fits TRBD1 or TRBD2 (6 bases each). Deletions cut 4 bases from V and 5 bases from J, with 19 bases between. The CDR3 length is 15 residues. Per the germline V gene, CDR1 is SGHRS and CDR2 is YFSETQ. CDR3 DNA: TGCGCCAGCAGCGGCCGGGACTCAGGGGTCCACGAGCAGTACTTC. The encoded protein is CASSGRDSGVHEQYF. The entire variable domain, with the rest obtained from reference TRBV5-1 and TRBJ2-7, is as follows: KAGVTQTPRYLIKTRGQQVTLSCSPISGHRSVSWYQQTPGQGLQFLFEYFSETQRNKGNFPGRFSGRQFSNSRSEMNVSTLELGDSALYLCASSGRDSGVHEQYFGPGTRLTVT.

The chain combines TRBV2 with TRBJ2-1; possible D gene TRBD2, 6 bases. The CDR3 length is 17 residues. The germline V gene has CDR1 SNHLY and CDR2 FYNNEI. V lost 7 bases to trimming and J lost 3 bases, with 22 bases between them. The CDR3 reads CASKGAGSSQFYNEQFF. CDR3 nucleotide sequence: TGTGCCAGCAAGGGCGCGGGGTCAAGCCAGTTCTACAATGAGCAGTTCTTC.

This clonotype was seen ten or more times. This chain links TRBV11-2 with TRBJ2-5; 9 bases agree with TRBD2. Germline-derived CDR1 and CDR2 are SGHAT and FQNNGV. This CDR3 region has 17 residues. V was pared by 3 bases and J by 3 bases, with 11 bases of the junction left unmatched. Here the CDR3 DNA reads TGTGCCAGCAGCTTTCGTCTCGGACTAGCGCTTGAAGAGACCCAGTACTTC. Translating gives CASSFRLGLALEETQYF. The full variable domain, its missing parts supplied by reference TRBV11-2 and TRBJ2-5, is EAGVAQSPRYKIIEKRQSVAFWCNPISGHATLYWYQQILGQGPKLLIQFQNNGVVDDSQLPKDRFSAERLKGVDSTLKIQPAKLEDSAVYLCASSFRLGLALEETQYFGPGTRLLVL.

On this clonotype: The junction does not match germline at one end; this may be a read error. The CDR3 is CASSPSSGGAYVDF. The CDR3 DNA sequence: TGTGCCAGCAGCCCTTCTAGCGGGGGGGCCTACGTCGACTTC. The chain has TRBV6-1 and TRBJ2-7; 12 bases line up with TRBD2. The CDR3 length is 14 residues. In germline, CDR1 is MNHNS, CDR2 SASEGT.